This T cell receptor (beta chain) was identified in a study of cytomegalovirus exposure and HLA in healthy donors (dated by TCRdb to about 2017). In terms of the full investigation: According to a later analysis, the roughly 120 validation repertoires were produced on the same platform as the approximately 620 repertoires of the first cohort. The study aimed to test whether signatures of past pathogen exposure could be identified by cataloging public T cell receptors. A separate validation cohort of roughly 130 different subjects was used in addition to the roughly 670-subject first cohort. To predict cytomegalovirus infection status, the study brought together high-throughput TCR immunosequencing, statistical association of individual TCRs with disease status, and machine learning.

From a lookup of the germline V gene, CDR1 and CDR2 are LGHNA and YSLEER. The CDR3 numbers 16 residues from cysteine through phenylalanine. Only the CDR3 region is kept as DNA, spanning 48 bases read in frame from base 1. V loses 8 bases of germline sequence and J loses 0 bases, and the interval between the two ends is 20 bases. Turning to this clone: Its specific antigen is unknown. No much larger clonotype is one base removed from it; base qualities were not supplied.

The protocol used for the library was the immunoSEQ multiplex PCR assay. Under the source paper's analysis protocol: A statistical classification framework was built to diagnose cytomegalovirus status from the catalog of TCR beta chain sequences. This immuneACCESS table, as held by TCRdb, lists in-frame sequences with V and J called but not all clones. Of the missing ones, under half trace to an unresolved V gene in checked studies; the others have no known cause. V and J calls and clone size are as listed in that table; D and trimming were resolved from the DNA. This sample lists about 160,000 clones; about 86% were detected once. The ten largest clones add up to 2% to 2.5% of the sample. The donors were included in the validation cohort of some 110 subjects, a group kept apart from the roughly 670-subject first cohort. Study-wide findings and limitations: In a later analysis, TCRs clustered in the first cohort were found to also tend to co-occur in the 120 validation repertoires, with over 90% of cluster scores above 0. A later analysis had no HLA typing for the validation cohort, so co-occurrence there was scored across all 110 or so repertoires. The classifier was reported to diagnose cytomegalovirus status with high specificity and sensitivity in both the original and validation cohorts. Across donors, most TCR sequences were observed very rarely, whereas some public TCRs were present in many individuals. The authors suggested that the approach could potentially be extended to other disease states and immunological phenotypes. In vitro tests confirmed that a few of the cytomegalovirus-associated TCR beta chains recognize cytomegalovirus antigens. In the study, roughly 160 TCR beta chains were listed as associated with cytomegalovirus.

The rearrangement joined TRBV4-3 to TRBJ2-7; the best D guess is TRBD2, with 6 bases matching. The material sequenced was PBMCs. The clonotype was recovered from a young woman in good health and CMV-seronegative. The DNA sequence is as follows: TGCGCCAGCTACCGGACCGGGGGACCGAGCTCCTACGAGCAGTACTTC. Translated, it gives CASYRTGGPSSYEQYF.